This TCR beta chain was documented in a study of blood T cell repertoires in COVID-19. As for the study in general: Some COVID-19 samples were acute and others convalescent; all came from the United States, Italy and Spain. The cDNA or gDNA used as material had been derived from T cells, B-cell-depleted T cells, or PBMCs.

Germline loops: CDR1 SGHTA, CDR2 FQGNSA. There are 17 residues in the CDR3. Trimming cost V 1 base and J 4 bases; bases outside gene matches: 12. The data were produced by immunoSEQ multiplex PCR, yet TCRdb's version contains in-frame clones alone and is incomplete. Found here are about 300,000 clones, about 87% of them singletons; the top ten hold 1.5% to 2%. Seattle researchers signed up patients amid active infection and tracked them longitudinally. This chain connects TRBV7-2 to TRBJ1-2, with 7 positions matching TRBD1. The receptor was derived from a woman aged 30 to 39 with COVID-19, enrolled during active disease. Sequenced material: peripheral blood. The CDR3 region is CASSLDRQGLIPYGYTF. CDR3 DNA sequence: TGTGCCAGCAGCTTAGACAGACAGGGTTTAATACCCTATGGCTACACCTTC. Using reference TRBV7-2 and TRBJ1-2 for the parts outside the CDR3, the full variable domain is GAGVSQSPSNKVTEKGKDVELRCDPISGHTALYWYRQSLGQGLEFLIYFQGNSAPDKSGLPSDRFSAERTGGSVSTLTIQRTQQEDSAVYLCASSLDRQGLIPYGYTFGSGTRLTVV.